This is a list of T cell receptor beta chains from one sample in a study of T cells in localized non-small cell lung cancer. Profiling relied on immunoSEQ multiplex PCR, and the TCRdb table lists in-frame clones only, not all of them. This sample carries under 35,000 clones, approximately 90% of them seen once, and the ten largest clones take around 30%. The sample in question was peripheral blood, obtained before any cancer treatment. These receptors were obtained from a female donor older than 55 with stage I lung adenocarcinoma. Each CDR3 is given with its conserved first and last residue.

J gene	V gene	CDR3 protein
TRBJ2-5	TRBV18	CASSPLETQYF
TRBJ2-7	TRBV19	CASSPPGDRVYEQYF
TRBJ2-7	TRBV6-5	CASSYRRTASYEQYF
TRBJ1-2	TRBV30	CAWSRQGRGYTF
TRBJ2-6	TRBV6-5	CASRSPGANVLTF
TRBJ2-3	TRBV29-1	CSVGAPSTDTQYF
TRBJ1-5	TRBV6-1	CASSGSDLRPQHF
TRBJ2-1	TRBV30	CAWSAGTSAFNEQFF
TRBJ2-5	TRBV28	CASSRIQGARETQYF
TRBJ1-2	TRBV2	CASSDYGRTYGYTF
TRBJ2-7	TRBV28	CASSLGSYEQYF
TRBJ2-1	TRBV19	CASRPGSGDYNEQFF
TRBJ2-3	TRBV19	CASSIGLAISTDTQYF
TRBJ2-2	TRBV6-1	CASSEAYGGLVSGELFF
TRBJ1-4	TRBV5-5	CASTAGTVNEKLFF
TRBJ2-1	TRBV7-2	CASSLSGLAQFF
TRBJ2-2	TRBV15	CATSRVSLAGGDTGELFF
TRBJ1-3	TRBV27	CASSPTGNGNTIYF
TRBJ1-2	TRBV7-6	CASSSTGNYGYTF
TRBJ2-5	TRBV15	CATSRDSGVRETQYF
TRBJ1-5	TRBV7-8	CASSLAAGDQPQHF
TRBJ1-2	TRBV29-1	CSADSGQGNYGYTF
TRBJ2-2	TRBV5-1	CASSLDRGTAGELFF
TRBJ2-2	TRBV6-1	CASTPREGGELFF
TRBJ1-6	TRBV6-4	CASREQGSSSPLHF
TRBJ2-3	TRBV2	CASSESTDTQYF
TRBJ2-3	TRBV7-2	CASSPQAWLAGTDTQYF
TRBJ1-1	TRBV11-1	CASSLALEVEAFF
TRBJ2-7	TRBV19	CASSPHRDRVYEQYF
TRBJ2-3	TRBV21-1	CASSKGDRVDRTDTQYF
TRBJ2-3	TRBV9	CASSAARSGASTDTQYF
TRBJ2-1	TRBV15	CATSRDRGQVYYNEQFF
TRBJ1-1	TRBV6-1	CASSEVPGYTEAFF
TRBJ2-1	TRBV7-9	CASSLQSGRSEQFF
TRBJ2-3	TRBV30	CAWNLGVLRGTQYF
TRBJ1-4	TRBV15	CATSRTITGAGEKLFF
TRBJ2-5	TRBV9	CASSVGPSGLRTQYF
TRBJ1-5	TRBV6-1	CASSYPTGNNQPQHF
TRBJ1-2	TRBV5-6	CASSLPGLGYTF
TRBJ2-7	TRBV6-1	CASSEFSGIGEQYF
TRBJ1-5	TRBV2	CASTTSQQRNQPQHF
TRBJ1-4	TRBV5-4	CASSIRGNVNEKLFF
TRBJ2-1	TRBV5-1	CASTLGQRIAGGPNNEQFF
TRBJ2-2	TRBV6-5	CASRPTGGTGELFF
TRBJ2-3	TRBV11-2	CASSTRPGLAGVTDTQYF